The sequence of this T cell receptor (beta chain) was determined in a study of beta chain features in type 1 diabetes. This CDR3 is 12 amino acids long. The germline V and J ends were trimmed by 4 bases and 8 bases, with 11 bases remaining between them. In germline, CDR1 is MDHEN, CDR2 SYDVKM. In regard to this clone: Its antigen is currently unknown.

Notes on the study in general: Whether HLA type influences TCRB rearrangement remained unresolved here. A pattern of fewer insertions and more deletions at VDJ junctions was seen in type 1 diabetes patients. Any PCR bias toward short templates would affect both groups alike.

As every portion of the isolated RNA was reverse transcribed, the sequencing read expressed TCRB transcripts. For naive, central memory and regulatory T cell samples, reads averaged around 3.8 million. Sequencing was performed with immunoSEQ multiplex PCR; in TCRdb, only in-frame clones are kept and a portion is missing. The data show around 340,000 clones, with around 20% seen just once and under 0.05% held by the top ten. The TCR sequence derives from a woman aged 18 to 35 in good health. Source material: naive CD4+ T cells from blood. This rearrangement joins TRBV28 to TRBJ1-1; possibly TRBD1 for D (5 bases). The CDR3 spells CASSSPTEEAFF. Written as DNA, the CDR3 is TGTGCCAGCAGTTCTCCGACAGAGGAAGCTTTCTTT.